These 10 T cell receptor beta chains originate from one sample sequenced in a study of blood T cell repertoires in COVID-19. Method: immunoSEQ multiplex PCR; TCRdb's copy keeps in-frame clones and lacks some. The table lists 250,000 to 350,000 clones, around 88% of them singletons. Sequencing was done on a sample of peripheral blood. These receptor sequences come from a woman in her 70s with COVID-19, enrolled during active disease.

The table lists this clone with a count of one. The gene calls are TRBV18 and TRBJ2-7; 7 bases agree with TRBD2. Germline lookup yields CDR1 KGHSH and CDR2 LQKENI. CDR3 length: 15 residues. J lost 2 bases, V lost 3 bases, and 7 bases had no gene match. The CDR3 region is CASSPSRGSTYEQYF. The CDR3 nucleotides are TGTGCCAGCTCACCCTCGCGGGGGTCGACCTACGAGCAGTACTTC.

The chain couples TRBV6-5 to TRBJ1-1; a weak D match, TRBD1 (5 bases). Germline V gene lookup returns CDR1 MNHEY and CDR2 SVGAGI. The V and J ends lost 3 bases and 3 bases respectively, with 11 bases between them. The CDR3 is 14 amino acids. The CDR3 sequence: CASSYRGIDTEAFF. The CDR3 DNA reads as TGTGCCAGCAGTTATAGGGGCATCGACACTGAAGCTTTCTTT.

V is TRBV30 and J is TRBJ1-1; D uncertain. This CDR3 is 13 amino acids long. Trimming shortened V by 1 base and J by 3 bases, and 9 bases separated the two germline ends. Germline assignment: CDR1 GTSNPN and CDR2 SVGIG (reference sequence). The CDR3 loop reads CAWSGQRDTEAFF. For the CDR3, the DNA is TGTGCCTGGAGTGGTCAGAGGGACACTGAAGCTTTCTTT.

The chain carries TRBV7-2 and TRBJ1-2; TRBD1 aligns across 7 bases. The length of the CDR3 is 12 residues. The V segment lost 5 bases and the J segment 7 bases; nucleotides outside the gene matches: 4. Germline lookup yields CDR1 SGHTA and CDR2 FQGNSA. Written as DNA, the CDR3 is TGTGCCAGCAGCGCGACAGGGTCTGGCTACACCTTC. It codes for CASSATGSGYTF.

V usage is TRBV10-1 and J usage is TRBJ1-1; 7 bases match TRBD1. J lost 11 bases, V lost 6 bases, and 9 bases had no gene match. CDR3 length: 12 residues. Germline V gives CDR1 WNHNN, CDR2 SYGVQD (reference sequence). The CDR3 region is CASRPGQAAAFF. The CDR3 region has the DNA TGCGCCAGCAGACCTGGACAGGCGGCGGCTTTCTTT.

This clone occurred many times. The gene calls are TRBV14 and TRBJ1-1; tentatively, D is TRBD1 (5 bases). The CDR3 has 18 residues. Trimming removed 0 bases from V and 1 base from J, with 18 bases in between. The V gene's germline CDR1 is SGHDN and CDR2 FVKESK. The CDR3 bases are TGTGCCAGCAGCCAAGATAGGGGCCCAGGGTCGAGGAACACTGAAGCTTTCTTT. Encoded protein: CASSQDRGPGSRNTEAFF.

V gene TRBV6-5 combines with J gene TRBJ1-2; D not resolved. V was cut by 6 bases and J by 4 bases, with 9 bases left in between. This CDR3 region has 12 residues. Germline V gene data show CDR1 as MNHEY and CDR2 as SVGAGI. CDR3 nucleotide sequence: TGTGCCAGCAGCCCCGCCGGCTATGGCTACACCTTC. This encodes CASSPAGYGYTF.

The rearrangement uses TRBV18 and TRBJ2-3; D might be TRBD2 (6 bases). This CDR3 has 14 residues. Germline loops: CDR1 KGHSH, CDR2 LQKENI. Trimming stripped 6 bases from V and 5 bases from J, with 15 bases between. CDR3 in DNA: TGTGCCAGCTCCCCTGGGGGGTCTAGAGATACGCAGTATTTT. This codes for CASSPGGSRDTQYF.

J is TRBJ2-5 and V is TRBV2, with TRBD1 identical over 9 bases. The V gene end was trimmed by 7 bases and the J gene end by 4 bases; junction bases not matched to a gene: 1. Looked up from germline, CDR1 is SNHLY and CDR2 is FYNNEI. CDR3 length: 12 amino acids. The CDR3 loop reads CASKDRGETQYF. In DNA, the CDR3 is TGTGCCAGCAAGGACAGGGGAGAGACCCAGTACTTC.

The chain employs TRBV25-1 and TRBJ1-1, with D possibly TRBD1 on 5 matching bases. CDR1 is MGHDK and CDR2 is SYGVNS in the germline V gene. V lost 5 bases to trimming and J lost 3 bases, with 10 bases between them. The CDR3 sequence is 13 residues long. This CDR3 reads CASSKGWDTEAFF. For the CDR3, the DNA is TGTGCCAGCAGTAAGGGGTGGGACACTGAAGCTTTCTTT.